The subject of this entry is one T cell receptor (beta chain). Its antigen has not been determined. No base-level quality is on record; no much larger clone is a single base apart. The data are from a study of T-cell memory formation after mild COVID-19 listed by TCRdb under 2021. About the study as a whole: TCR sequence clusters from the two donors were largely donor specific. In two donors, T-cell clones that expanded and contracted after mild COVID-19 were followed by sequencing TCRalpha and TCRbeta repertoires longitudinally. Two young, previously healthy adult volunteers made up the cohort, one male and one female. General study outcomes and caveats: The second-wave clones that peaked on day 37 were not confirmed to be SARS-CoV-2 specific. From day 15 to 85, contracting clones showed balanced CD4/CD8 phenotypes, whereas a second wave of clones that expanded from day 15 to 37 leaned towards CD4+. Contracting CD4+ clones were located mainly in the CM and EM memory subsets, whereas CD8+ clones were found to be enriched in EMRA. Some responding clones were found in pre-infection memory, which suggests that pre-existing cross-reactive memory T cells took part in the SARS-CoV-2 response. Only two mild cases were covered in the study, and larger cohorts including severe cases with pre-infection samples were considered necessary.

Ficoll-Paque density gradient centrifugation was the method used to isolate PBMCs. The sample was run on an Illumina NovaSeq 6000. TCRalpha and TCRbeta cDNA libraries were built by 5'RACE with constant-segment primers, adding sample barcodes and unique molecular identifiers. RNA was extracted from every sample with Trizol reagent. Library amplification was performed in two PCR steps, and a second sample barcode and Illumina TruSeq adapters were introduced in the second step. Sequencing of the libraries was done on an Illumina NovaSeq, producing 2 x 150 bp paired-end reads. Per the authors' processing: Reads were demultiplexed and collapsed into UMI-guided consensus sequences with migec v1.2.7. With mixcr v2.1.11, UMI consensuses were aligned to TRA and TRB V and J templates and assembled into clonotypes. A clonotype was counted as expanded or contracted only if both edgeR and NoisET called the change significant, with noise models trained on biological replicates. For edgeR calls, the thresholds were a false discovery rate-adjusted p below 0.01 and a log2 fold-change of 1. As an exploratory analysis of dynamics, max-normalized trajectories of the 1000 most abundant clonotypes were examined by PCA with hierarchical clustering. Each responding clone was given a CD4 or CD8 phenotype based on the CD4+ and CD8+ repertoires, which had been sequenced separately. The public reads were quality trimmed at Q25 with fastp and then assembled into clones with MiXCR by TCRdb, keeping productive beta chains. CDR3 protein duplicates are merged, each entry listing the most common genes and DNA. The V and J calls were not made by the authors but by TCRdb's processing. A total of about 410,000 distinct CDR3 sequences appear in this sample, around 17% of them only once. Together, the top ten hold under 25% of the sample.

Taken from cysteine to phenylalanine, the CDR3 has 15 residues. Of all the DNA, just the CDR3 is kept, 45 bases in frame from base 1. Per the germline V gene, SGHTA is the CDR1 and FQGTGA is the CDR2. The germline V and J ends show losses of 3 bases and 2 bases respectively, and no gene match explains 6 bases of the junction. The sequenced sample consisted of PBMCs or a T cell subset sorted from them (not recorded which). The sequence joins TRBV7-3 to TRBJ2-5, with TRBD1 identical over 7 junction bases. The TCR originated in a man younger than 30 who had mild COVID-19 (a few samples of this study predate the infection). The sample titles of this study are shuffled in the database, so cell type and time point are left out; the donor was told from shared clones. The CDR3 protein is CASSLRGRPQETQYF. The nucleotide sequence reads as follows: TGTGCCAGCAGCTTGAGGGGGCGACCGCAAGAGACCCAGTACTTC.